This is a list of T cell receptor beta chains from one sample in a study of blood T cell repertoires in COVID-19. Using immunoSEQ multiplex PCR, the repertoire was profiled, and TCRdb retains in-frame clones only, with some absent. The data contain some 60,000 clones, around 86% of them singletons. The sample taken for sequencing was peripheral blood. Every receptor here comes from a human donor in a cohort sampled during active COVID-19. Both conserved end residues are part of each CDR3. A D gene is named only where the DNA matches it firmly. Rows may omit the clone size; those that give it use once, few, many or a size class.

>NA|TRBV23-1|TRBJ1-5|TRBD1
CASSPIKRQGTYSNQPQHF
TGCGCCAGCAGTCCGATAAAAAGACAGGGGACATATAGCAATCAGCCCCAGCATTTT
>NA|TRBV27|TRBJ1-2|TRBD1
CASYGQALGGYTF
TGTGCCAGCTATGGACAGGCCCTCGGTGGCTACACCTTC
>NA|TRBV12-5|TRBJ2-3|NA
CASGLARTVYASYSTDTQYF
TGTGCTAGTGGTTTAGCTCGGACAGTTTACGCCTCTTATAGCACAGATACGCAGTATTTT
>NA|TRBV3-1/TRBV3-2|TRBJ2-5|TRBD2
CASSQARLAGTQETQYF
TGTGCCAGCAGCCAAGCAAGACTAGCGGGGACCCAAGAGACCCAGTACTTC
>once|TRBV4-2|TRBJ2-2|NA
CASSSERRSGELFF
TGTGCCAGCAGCTCTGAGAGGCGGTCCGGGGAGCTGTTTTTT
>NA|TRBV28|TRBJ2-2|NA
CASRFQGATGELFF
TGTGCCAGCAGATTCCAGGGCGCCACCGGGGAGCTGTTTTTT
>NA|TRBV2|TRBJ1-1|NA
CASSEVRGGTEAFF
TGTGCCAGCAGTGAAGTCCGTGGAGGCACTGAAGCTTTCTTT
>few|TRBV6-5|TRBJ1-5|NA
CASSYTGNQPQHF
TGTGCCAGCAGTTACACGGGCAATCAGCCCCAGCATTTT
>NA|TRBV25-1|TRBJ2-1|TRBD1
CASSLGDSNEQFF
TGTGCCAGCAGTCTGGGGGACAGCAATGAGCAGTTCTTC
>NA|TRBV30|TRBJ1-2|NA
CAWRGGIYGYTF
TGTGCCTGGAGAGGCGGGATCTATGGCTACACCTTC
>NA|TRBV5-4|TRBJ2-5|TRBD1
CASSRDRGETQYF
TGTGCCAGCTCACGGGACAGGGGAGAGACCCAGTACTTC
>NA|TRBV25-1|TRBJ2-3|NA
CASSGSDTQYF
TGTGCCAGCAGCGGTTCAGATACGCAGTATTTT
>NA|TRBV28|TRBJ1-5|NA
CASSFRRQPQHF
TGTGCCAGCAGTTTCCGGAGGCAGCCCCAGCATTTT
>NA|TRBV10-2|TRBJ2-1|NA
CASRGTAWRDNEQFF
TGCGCCAGCAGGGGAACAGCCTGGAGGGACAATGAGCAGTTCTTC
>NA|TRBV27|TRBJ2-1|TRBD1
CASRTGGSSYNEQFF
TGTGCCAGCAGAACAGGGGGGAGCTCCTACAATGAGCAGTTCTTC
>NA|TRBV2|TRBJ1-2|NA
CASSEGVSLNYGYTF
TGTGCCAGCAGTGAGGGCGTCAGTCTTAACTATGGCTACACCTTC
>NA|TRBV7-2|TRBJ1-1|TRBD1
CASSLQTGTGWYTEAFF
TGTGCCAGCAGCTTACAAACCGGGACAGGGTGGTACACTGAAGCTTTCTTT
>few|TRBV21-1|TRBJ2-1|NA
CASRLDNGQFF
TGTGCCAGCAGATTGGACAATGGGCAGTTCTTC
>once|TRBV27|TRBJ2-7|TRBD2
CASRRGVGEQYF
TGTGCCAGCAGGCGGGGGGTTGGCGAGCAGTACTTC
>NA|TRBV11-2|TRBJ2-5|TRBD2
CASSFRGGASETQYF
TGTGCCAGCAGCTTCCGCGGGGGGGCTTCGGAGACCCAGTACTTC
>NA|TRBV12-3/TRBV12-4|TRBJ1-5|NA
CASSLEGQPQHF
TGTGCCAGCAGTCTGGAGGGTCAGCCCCAGCATTTT
>NA|TRBV6-5|TRBJ2-7|TRBD1
CASSYEQGLYEQYF
TGTGCCAGCAGTTACGAACAGGGGCTATACGAGCAGTACTTC
>few|TRBV25-1|TRBJ1-6|TRBD1
CASSEYRGGSSPLHF
TGTGCCAGCAGTGAATATCGAGGGGGCAGTTCACCCCTCCACTTT
>few|TRBV21-1|TRBJ2-3|NA
CASGRDTQYF
TGTGCCAGCGGGCGAGATACGCAGTATTTT
>NA|TRBV19|TRBJ1-5|TRBD1
CASSLFPRQGGNQPQHF
TGTGCCAGTAGCCTCTTCCCTCGACAGGGAGGCAATCAGCCCCAGCATTTT
>NA|TRBV12-3/TRBV12-4|TRBJ1-4|NA
CASPREKLFF
TGTGCCAGCCCTAGGGAAAAACTGTTTTTT
>NA|TRBV14|TRBJ2-3|TRBD2
CASSHGTSGRTDTQYF
TGTGCCAGCAGCCACGGCACTAGCGGCCGCACAGATACGCAGTATTTT
>NA|TRBV7-9|TRBJ2-1|TRBD1
CASSFGQGEYNEQFF
TGTGCCAGCAGCTTCGGTCAGGGGGAATACAATGAGCAGTTCTTC
>few|TRBV27|TRBJ1-5|TRBD1
CASSLNRGNQPQHF
TGTGCCAGCAGTTTAAACAGGGGGAATCAGCCCCAGCATTTT
>few|TRBV6-5|TRBJ1-1|NA
CASSYYPYTEAFF
TGTGCCAGCAGTTACTATCCGTACACTGAAGCTTTCTTT
>once|TRBV7-2|TRBJ1-5|TRBD1
CASSQTGANSNQPQHF
TGTGCCAGCAGCCAGACAGGGGCAAATAGCAATCAGCCCCAGCATTTT
>NA|TRBV19|TRBJ1-1|NA
CASQQRGGTEAFF
TGTGCCAGCCAACAACGGGGGGGGACTGAAGCTTTCTTT
>NA|TRBV7-6|TRBJ1-6|TRBD1
CASSLAGQNNSPLHF
TGTGCCAGCAGCTTAGCGGGACAGAATAATTCACCCCTCCACTTT
>NA|TRBV27|TRBJ2-7|NA
CASSLQGSSYEQYF
TGTGCCAGCAGTTTGCAGGGGTCCTCCTACGAGCAGTACTTC
>NA|TRBV12-3/TRBV12-4|TRBJ1-2|NA
CASSTQGGYGYTF
TGTGCCAGCAGTACACAGGGTGGCTATGGCTACACCTTC
>NA|TRBV3-1/TRBV3-2|TRBJ2-1|NA
CASSQDRGTGEQFF
TGTGCCAGCAGCCAAGACAGGGGCACCGGTGAGCAGTTCTTC
>once|TRBV14|TRBJ2-2|NA
CATPRITFF
TGTGCCACTCCGCGGATCACGTTTTTT
>NA|TRBV18|TRBJ2-7|TRBD1
CASSPPGGTGVEQYF
TGTGCCAGCTCACCACCGGGCGGGACAGGGGTCGAGCAGTACTTC
>NA|TRBV19|TRBJ1-4|TRBD1
CASSILQGANEKLFF
TGTGCCAGTAGTATCCTACAGGGGGCTAATGAAAAACTGTTTTTT
>NA|TRBV5-1|TRBJ2-3|TRBD2
CASSPSGGRDTQYF
TGCGCCAGCAGCCCTAGCGGGGGGCGGGATACGCAGTATTTT
>NA|TRBV5-6|TRBJ2-5|NA
CASSLTTQETQYF
TGTGCCAGCAGCCTGACTACCCAAGAGACCCAGTACTTC
>NA|TRBV5-5|TRBJ1-2|NA
CASSLEGVWGYTF
TGTGCCAGCAGCTTGGAGGGGGTCTGGGGCTACACCTTC
>NA|TRBV7-9|TRBJ2-3|TRBD1
CASSFGTGVTDTQYF
TGTGCCAGCAGCTTCGGGACAGGGGTTACAGATACGCAGTATTTT
>NA|TRBV2|TRBJ2-3|NA
CASSAAGWGDTQYF
TGTGCCAGCAGTGCGGCGGGGTGGGGAGATACGCAGTATTTT
>NA|TRBV18|TRBJ1-2|NA
CASSPPEWRGYTF
TGTGCCAGCTCACCACCCGAGTGGAGAGGCTACACCTTC
>NA|TRBV7-9|TRBJ2-3|TRBD2
CASSSLAGSTDTQYF
TGTGCCAGCAGCTCACTAGCGGGATCCACAGATACGCAGTATTTT
>NA|TRBV29-1|TRBJ1-2|NA
CSVGTQGYTF
TGCAGCGTTGGAACCCAGGGCTACACCTTC
>NA|TRBV27|TRBJ1-5|NA
CASSLNNNQPQHF
TGTGCCAGCAGTTTAAACAACAATCAGCCCCAGCATTTT
>NA|TRBV7-8|TRBJ1-5|NA
CASSISVAETQPQHF
TGTGCCAGCAGCATTTCCGTGGCGGAAACACAGCCCCAGCATTTT
>NA|TRBV7-9|TRBJ2-3|TRBD2
CASRSPGLRGVTDTQYF
TGTGCCAGCCGTTCCCCGGGATTGCGGGGGGTGACAGATACGCAGTATTTT
>NA|TRBV13|TRBJ2-1|TRBD2
CASSLEASGGPLNYNEQFF
TGTGCCAGCAGCTTAGAGGCTAGCGGGGGCCCTCTTAACTACAATGAGCAGTTCTTC